Reported below is one T cell receptor beta chain. The entry originates in a study of blood T cell repertoires in COVID-19. As for the study in general: From the United States, Italy and Spain came samples of acute and convalescent COVID-19. Sources were T cells, B-cell-depleted T cells, or PBMCs; the material itself was cDNA or gDNA.

Libraries were prepared by immunoSEQ multiplex PCR; TCRdb keeps only in-frame clonotypes and omits some of them. The sample has approximately 150,000 clones, approximately 84% seen once. This clonotype was sampled from an elderly woman with COVID-19, enrolled during active disease. The sequenced material came from peripheral blood.

CDR3 residues: CASRLDALQETQYF. In nucleotides, the CDR3 is TGTGCAAGTCGCTTAGACGCTCTACAGGAGACCCAGTACTTC. The rearrangement uses TRBV12-2 and TRBJ2-5; the D call of TRBD1 is as the table states it, not checked on the DNA. TRBV12-2 is listed as a pseudogene. This CDR3 is 14 amino acids long.